The T cell receptor (beta chain) under discussion was sequenced for a study of cytomegalovirus exposure and HLA in healthy donors listed by TCRdb under 2017. Regarding the study in general: An earlier analysis of 587 of the donors reported about 290 Gb of sequence data and around 110 million unique TCR beta sequences from approximately 180 million T cells. An early release that covered roughly 600 HLA-typed donors contained around 300 gigabases of sequencing data and 70 million to 100 million unique TCR sequences. The genetic ancestry cluster associated with self-reported Caucasian donors included around four fifths of the approximately 410 genotyped donors. The study aimed to test whether cataloging public T cell receptors could reveal signatures of past pathogen exposure. The T cell repertoires of 666 subjects were profiled by immunosequencing and related to cytomegalovirus serostatus. Along with the approximately 700-subject first cohort, a separate validation cohort of 120 different subjects was used. High-throughput TCR immunosequencing, statistical association of individual TCRs with disease status, and machine learning were combined to predict cytomegalovirus infection status. In a later analysis, previously published TCR beta repertoires from fewer than 750 donors were re-analyzed and high-resolution HLA genotyping was added so that TCR occurrence patterns could be studied. The later analysis used no new phenotypic data to find candidate immune exposures, relying instead on TCR beta sequences and their occurrence across donors. In an earlier analysis of around 540 of the donors, high-throughput TCR beta sequencing was used to judge whether each TCR beta V gene segment behaved as functional or pseudogenic. Alongside the repertoire data, information on donor age, sex, ethnicity and CMV serostatus was compiled. A later genetic analysis took genome-wide SNP genotypes for about 55% of the roughly 670 donors and used that subset as a discovery cohort. Every discovery cohort repertoire had been produced on one sequencing platform. Both class I and class II loci were covered by HLA typing, at four-digit resolution. Typing coverage varied by locus: about 620-630 donors for A, B, C, DRB1 and DQB1; roughly 510 for DQA1; over 600 for DPA1; more than 450 for DPB1. Four or five DR-DQ haplotypes were treated as single units for association and clustering because of strong linkage in the cohort. Across approximately 420 genotyped donors of the cohort, an average of about 240,000 unique TCR beta nucleotide sequences per donor were sequenced, and roughly 20% of those sequences were non-productive. General conclusions and limits of the study: A later genetic analysis reported fewer N-insertions in productive TCRs among donors in an Asian-associated ancestry cluster than the approximately 700-donor mean. In a later analysis, HLA-associated TCR beta chains showed more clonal expansion and lower generation probabilities than non-associated chains that were equally common. Over 15 rarely observed V segments, including chromosome 9 orphons, were excluded from the earlier analysis of approximately 600 of the donors because counts were too low. A later analysis reported that several top co-occurrence clusters appeared linked to parvovirus B19, influenza, CMV and Epstein-Barr virus. According to the authors, the approach could potentially be generalized to other disease states and immunological phenotypes. In a later analysis, around 17,000 TCR beta sequences were associated with specific HLA alleles at a false discovery rate of 0.05. A further reported finding was that TCR beta sequences accurately predicted the HLA-A and HLA-B alleles for most subjects in the first cohort. HLA typing was unavailable for some donors at each locus, so association tests used only the typed subset. In this cohort, only TCR beta chains were sequenced, and detectable features were limited by the absence of alpha or paired-chain data. A few of the identified cytomegalovirus-associated TCR beta chains were confirmed in vitro to be specific for cytomegalovirus antigens. Across donors, most TCR sequences were observed very rarely, whereas some public TCRs were present in many individuals. In a later analysis, most CMV-associated TCR beta chains were found to appear HLA-restricted, with HLA associations seemingly driven largely by CMV exposure. Cytomegalovirus status was reported to be diagnosed by the classifier with high specificity and sensitivity in both the original and validation cohorts. An earlier analysis of 450 to 750 of the donors showed that most TCR beta V segments appeared in productive rearrangements either about 87% or about 30% of the time, which broadly matched IMGT annotations. A group of highly shared sequence variants was considered likely to be a technical artifact of the sequencing pipeline. Strong co-occurrence of HLA alleles, especially DR and DQ, made assigning TCR associations to individual alleles difficult. The 87-base-pair reads could not distinguish some IMGT-functional V segments, including TRBV6-2 and TRBV6-3, so those segments were excluded. CMV serostatus was the only immune exposure information available for the cohort. In a later analysis, TCR association rates were found to vary across HLA loci, with the most associated TCRs seen for DRB1 alleles and the fewest for HLA-C alleles. Presence/absence analyses assumed roughly uniform sequencing depth across donors, an assumption that may not hold. Linkage disequilibrium might explain the correlated functional status among segregating V segments, but an unknown experimental factor could not be ruled out. A later genetic analysis associated a missense DCLRE1C variant with V-gene and J-gene trimming of TCR beta chains, and an independent cohort replicated the association. The study gave a list of under 200 TCR beta chains associated with cytomegalovirus.

The cohort comprised 670 or so healthy bone marrow donors. All cohort members were sampled while nominally healthy, although unrecorded immune exposures were likely present. The donor tested CMV seropositive, placing the donor among the 289 seropositive members of the cohort. A peripheral blood sample was collected from each donor, and TCR beta sequencing was performed on peripheral blood mononuclear cells. Genomic DNA was extracted from the blood cell samples with the Qiagen DNeasy Blood Extraction Kit. Library preparation used the immunoSEQ multiplex PCR assay. The multiplex PCR relied on a mix of 60 forward primers for TCR Vbeta segments and 13 reverse primers for TCR Jbeta segments. Amplification of the CDR3 region of rearranged TCR beta genes was performed with a multiplex PCR assay on genomic DNA. Amplified TCR beta libraries were sequenced as 87-base-pair reads on the Illumina HiSeq System. As for how the authors treated the data: In a later analysis, approximately 74 million unique TCR beta chains were counted across the roughly 670 repertoires, and roughly 11 million of these chains were shared by at least two donors. Raw reads were error-corrected and collapsed into unique sequences with a nearest-neighbor algorithm that merged closely related sequences to remove PCR and sequencing errors. Alignment of CDR3 sequences to IMGT reference sequences was used to assign V, D and J gene segments. For a sequence to be retained, at least a six-nucleotide match to both a V gene segment and a J gene segment was required. Rearrangements were called productive when the CDR3 lacked stop codons and stayed in frame with V and J; all others were non-productive. Following IMGT convention, CDR3 was defined as the stretch from the second conserved V-encoded cysteine to the conserved J-encoded phenylalanine. The earlier analysis of about 610 of the donors excluded any sequence lacking an unambiguous match to a single V gene segment. In an earlier analysis of some 590 of the donors, a V segment was called functional when productive rearrangements were above 56.7%, and segregating when the standard deviation between donors exceeded 5%. A statistical classification framework was built to diagnose cytomegalovirus status from the catalog of TCR beta chain sequences. V and J gene assignment, in a later analysis, came from comparing TCR nucleotide sequences with IMGT/GENE-DB human TR gene sequences. Using the TCRdist pipeline, a later analysis assigned CDR3 sequences along with most-parsimonious VDJ recombination scenarios. In a later analysis, each TCR beta chain was defined by its CDR3 amino acid sequence together with its V-gene family, and reads lacking a unique V-gene family were excluded. A later analysis removed 600 or so highly shared, low-generation-probability nucleotide sequences to deal with suspected cross-contamination and a sequencing artifact. In a later analysis, a clonal expansion index for each public chain was calculated from normalized within-repertoire ranks of inferred template counts. A later analysis computed generation probabilities with a VDJ recombination model fitted to out-of-frame rearrangements, and checked the results against IGoR. A later analysis scored TCR-TCR, TCR-HLA and TCR-CMV co-occurrence with hypergeometric tests, applying a repertoire-size bias correction to TCR pairs. False discovery rates were estimated in a later analysis by permuting HLA or CMV assignments 20 times. A later analysis grouped co-occurring TCRs with DBSCAN, adding TCRdist sequence similarity when clustering within HLA-allele-positive subsets. Repertoires with fewer than 30,000 or more than 120,000 public chains were left out of co-occurrence clustering, as were five repertoires with anomalous nucleotide sharing. Here the immuneACCESS table is served through TCRdb, limited to in-frame sequences with V and J called. Missing clones are a known gap in these copies; in checked studies unresolved V genes cover under half, and the rest lacks a known reason. The V and J calls and clone size were taken over from that table, and D and trimming were inferred from the DNA. Present in this sample are approximately 170,000 clones, about 85% of which were seen just once. Clones ranked in the top ten supply 1.3% of the sample.

The CDR3 spans 14 residues, from the cysteine through the phenylalanine. The CDR3 DNA has 42 bases and is translated from base 1. CDR1 and CDR2, per the germline V gene, are ENHRY and SYGVKD. V is shortened by 6 bases, J by 3 bases, and the region joining them spans 14 bases. In the case of this clone: Its antigen is still unknown. Per-nucleotide qualities are absent, and no much larger clonotype sits a single base away.

The sequence derives from a man in his fifties or sixties in good health and CMV-seropositive. Sequencing was performed on PBMCs. In this chain, TRBV10-3 is recombined with TRBJ1-1; the D gene assignment is ambiguous. The DNA reads TGTGCCATCAGCCCGACGAACGGGGACACTGAAGCTTTCTTT. Translation gives CAISPTNGDTEAFF.